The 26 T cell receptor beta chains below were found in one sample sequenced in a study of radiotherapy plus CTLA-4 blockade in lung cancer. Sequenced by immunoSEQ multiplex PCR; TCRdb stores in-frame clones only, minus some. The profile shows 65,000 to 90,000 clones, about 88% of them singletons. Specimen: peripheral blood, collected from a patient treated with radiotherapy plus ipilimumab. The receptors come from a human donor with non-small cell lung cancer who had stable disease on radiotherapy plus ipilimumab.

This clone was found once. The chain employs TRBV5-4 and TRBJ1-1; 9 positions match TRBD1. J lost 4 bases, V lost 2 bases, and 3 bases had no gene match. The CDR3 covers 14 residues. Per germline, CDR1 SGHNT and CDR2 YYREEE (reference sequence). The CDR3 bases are TGTGCCAGCAGCTTTTGGACAGGGGTCACTGAAGCTTTCTTT. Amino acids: CASSFWTGVTEAFF.

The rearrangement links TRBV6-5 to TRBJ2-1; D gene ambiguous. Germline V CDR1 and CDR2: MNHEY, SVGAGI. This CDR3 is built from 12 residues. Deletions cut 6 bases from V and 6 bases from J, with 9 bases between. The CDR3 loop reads CASSESRNEQFF. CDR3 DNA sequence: TGTGCCAGCAGCGAGTCTCGCAATGAGCAGTTCTTC.

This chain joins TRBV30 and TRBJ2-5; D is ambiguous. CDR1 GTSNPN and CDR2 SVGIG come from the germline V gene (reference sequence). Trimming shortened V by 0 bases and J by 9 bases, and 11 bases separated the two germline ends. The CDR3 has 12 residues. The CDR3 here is CAWSVRRLAQYF. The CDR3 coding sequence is TGTGCCTGGAGTGTACGGCGGCTAGCCCAGTACTTC.

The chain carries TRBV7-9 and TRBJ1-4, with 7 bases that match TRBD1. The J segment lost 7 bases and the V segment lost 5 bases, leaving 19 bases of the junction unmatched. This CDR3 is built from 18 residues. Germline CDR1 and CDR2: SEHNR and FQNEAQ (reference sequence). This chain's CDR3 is CASSHFFQQGRISEKLFF. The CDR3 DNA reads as TGTGCCAGCAGCCATTTTTTCCAACAGGGGCGCATTAGTGAAAAACTGTTTTTT.

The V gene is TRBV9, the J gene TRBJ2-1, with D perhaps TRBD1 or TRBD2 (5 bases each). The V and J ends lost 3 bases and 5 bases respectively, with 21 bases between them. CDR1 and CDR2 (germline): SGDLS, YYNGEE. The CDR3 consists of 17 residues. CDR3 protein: CASSAGTGTKIHNEQFF. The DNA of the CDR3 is TGTGCCAGCAGCGCCGGTACCGGGACCAAAATTCACAATGAGCAGTTCTTC.

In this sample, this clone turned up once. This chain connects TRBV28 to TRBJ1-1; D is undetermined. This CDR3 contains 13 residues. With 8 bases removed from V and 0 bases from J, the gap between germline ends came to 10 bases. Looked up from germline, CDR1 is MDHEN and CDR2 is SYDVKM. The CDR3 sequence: CASGSRMNTEAFF. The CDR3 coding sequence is TGTGCCAGCGGCTCCCGCATGAACACTGAAGCTTTCTTT.

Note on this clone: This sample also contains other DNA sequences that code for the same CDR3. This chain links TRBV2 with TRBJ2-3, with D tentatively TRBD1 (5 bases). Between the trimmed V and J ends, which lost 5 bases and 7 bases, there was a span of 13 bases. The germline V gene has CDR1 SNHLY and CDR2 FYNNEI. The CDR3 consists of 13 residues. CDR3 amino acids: CASSTFQGNTQYF. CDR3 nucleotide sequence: TGTGCCAGCAGTACCTTCCAGGGAAATACGCAGTATTTT.

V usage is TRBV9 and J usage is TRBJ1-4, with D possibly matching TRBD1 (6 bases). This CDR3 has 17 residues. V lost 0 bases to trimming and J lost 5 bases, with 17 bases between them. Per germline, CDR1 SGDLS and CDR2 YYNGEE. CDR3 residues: CASSVGGAAVVNEKLFF. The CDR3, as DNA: TGTGCCAGCAGCGTAGGGGGGGCGGCTGTCGTGAATGAAAAACTGTTTTTT.

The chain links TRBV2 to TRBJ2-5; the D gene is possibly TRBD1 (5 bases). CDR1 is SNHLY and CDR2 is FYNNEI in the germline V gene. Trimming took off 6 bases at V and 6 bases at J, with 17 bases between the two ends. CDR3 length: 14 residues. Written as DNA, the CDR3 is TGTGCCAGCAGGACAGACCATTATGATAAGACCCAGTACTTC. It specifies CASRTDHYDKTQYF.

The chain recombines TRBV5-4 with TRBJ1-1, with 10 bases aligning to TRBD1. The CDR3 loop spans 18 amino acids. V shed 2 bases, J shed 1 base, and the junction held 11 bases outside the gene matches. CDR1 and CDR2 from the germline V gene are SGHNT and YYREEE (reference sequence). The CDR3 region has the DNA TGTGCCAGCAGCTTCCCGGGACAGGGGACAGGGTGGAACACTGAAGCTTTCTTT. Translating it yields CASSFPGQGTGWNTEAFF.

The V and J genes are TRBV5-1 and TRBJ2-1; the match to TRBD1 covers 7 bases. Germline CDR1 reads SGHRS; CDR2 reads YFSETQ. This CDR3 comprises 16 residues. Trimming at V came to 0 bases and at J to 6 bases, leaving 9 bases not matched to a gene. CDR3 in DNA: TGCGCCAGCAGCTTGGTCAGAGGACAGGCCGGCAATGAGCAGTTCTTC. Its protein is CASSLVRGQAGNEQFF.

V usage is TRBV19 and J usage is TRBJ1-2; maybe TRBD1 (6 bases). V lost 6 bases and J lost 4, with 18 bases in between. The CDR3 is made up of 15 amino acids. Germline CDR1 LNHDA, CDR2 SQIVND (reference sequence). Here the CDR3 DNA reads TGTGCCAGTAGCCTACAGGGTTCACTAGTCTATGGCTACACCTTC. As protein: CASSLQGSLVYGYTF.

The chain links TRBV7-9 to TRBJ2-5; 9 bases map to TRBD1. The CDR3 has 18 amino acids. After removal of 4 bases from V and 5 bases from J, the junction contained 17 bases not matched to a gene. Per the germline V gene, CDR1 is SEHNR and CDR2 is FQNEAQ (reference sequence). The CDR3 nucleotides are TGTGCCAGCAGCTCCGCCGGGACAGGGCCCGGAGGTAGGGAGACCCAGTACTTC. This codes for CASSSAGTGPGGRETQYF.

CDR3: CASSPSQGVGYGYTF. DNA for the CDR3: TGTGCCAGCAGCCCATCGCAGGGGGTCGGTTATGGCTACACCTTC. V is TRBV7-2 and J is TRBJ1-2; 7 nucleotides agree with TRBD1. The germline CDR1 and CDR2 sequences are SGHTA and FQGNSA. The V segment lost 5 bases and the J segment 5 bases; nucleotides outside the gene matches: 11. This CDR3 is 15 amino acids long.

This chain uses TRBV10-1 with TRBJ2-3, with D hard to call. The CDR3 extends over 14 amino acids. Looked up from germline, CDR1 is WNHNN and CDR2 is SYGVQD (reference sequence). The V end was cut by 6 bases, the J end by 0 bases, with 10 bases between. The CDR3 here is CASSRTESTDTQYF. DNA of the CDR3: TGCGCCAGCAGCCGAACGGAGAGCACAGATACGCAGTATTTT.

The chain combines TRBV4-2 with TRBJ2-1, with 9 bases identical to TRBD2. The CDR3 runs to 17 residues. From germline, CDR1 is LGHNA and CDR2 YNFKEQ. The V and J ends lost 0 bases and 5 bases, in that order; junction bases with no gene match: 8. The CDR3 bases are TGTGCCAGCAGCCAAGATTATGGGACTAGCTCAGACAATGAGCAGTTCTTC. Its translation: CASSQDYGTSSDNEQFF.

In DNA form, the CDR3 reads TGTGCCAGCAGCCTTCAGGTGAACACTGAAGCTTTCTTT. Translated, it gives CASSLQVNTEAFF. The rearrangement links TRBV7-9 to TRBJ1-1; D ambiguous. CDR1 and CDR2 from the germline V gene are SEHNR and FQNEAQ (reference sequence). The germline V and J ends were trimmed by 5 bases and 0 bases, with 7 bases remaining between them. CDR3 length: 13 residues.

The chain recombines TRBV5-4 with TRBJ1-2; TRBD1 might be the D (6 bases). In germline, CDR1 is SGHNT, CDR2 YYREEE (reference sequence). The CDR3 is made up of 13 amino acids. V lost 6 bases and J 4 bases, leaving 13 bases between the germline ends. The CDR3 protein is CASTLTGIYGYTF. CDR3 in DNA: TGTGCCAGCACCCTAACAGGGATCTATGGCTACACCTTC.

The CDR3 DNA sequence: TGTGCCAGCAGCCCCGCCCTTGGGCCAAATGAAAAACTGTTTTTT. Amino acids: CASSPALGPNEKLFF. The chain couples TRBV28 to TRBJ1-4; no clear D. The CDR3 covers 15 residues. Germline V CDR1 and CDR2: MDHEN, SYDVKM. Trimming shortened V by 6 bases and J by 5 bases, and 16 bases separated the two germline ends. Variable domain in full (rest from reference TRBV28 and TRBJ1-4): DVKVTQSSRYLVKRTGEKVFLECVQDMDHENMFWYRQDPGLGLRLIYFSYDVKMKEKGDIPEGYSVSREKKERFSLILESASTNQTSMYLCASSPALGPNEKLFFGSGTQLSVL.

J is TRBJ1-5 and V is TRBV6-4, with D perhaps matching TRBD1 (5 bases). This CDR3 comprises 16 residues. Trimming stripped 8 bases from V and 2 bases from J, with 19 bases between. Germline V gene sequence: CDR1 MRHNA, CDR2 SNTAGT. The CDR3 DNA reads TGTGCCAGCGGAACCAGGGTGGTGGGGCGCAATCAGCCCCAGCATTTT. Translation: CASGTRVVGRNQPQHF.

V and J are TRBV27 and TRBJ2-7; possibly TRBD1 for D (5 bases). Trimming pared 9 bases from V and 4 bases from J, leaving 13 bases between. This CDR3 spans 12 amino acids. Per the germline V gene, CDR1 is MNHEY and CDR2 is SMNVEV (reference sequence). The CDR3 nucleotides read TGTGCCAGTCGTGGGGCAGGGTACGAGCAGTACTTC. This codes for CASRGAGYEQYF.

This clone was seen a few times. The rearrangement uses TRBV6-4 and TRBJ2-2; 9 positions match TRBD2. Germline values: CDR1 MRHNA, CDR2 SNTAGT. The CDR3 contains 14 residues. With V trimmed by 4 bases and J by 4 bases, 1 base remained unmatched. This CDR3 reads CASSVTSGTGELFF. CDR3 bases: TGTGCCAGCAGTGTGACTAGCGGCACCGGGGAGCTGTTTTTT.

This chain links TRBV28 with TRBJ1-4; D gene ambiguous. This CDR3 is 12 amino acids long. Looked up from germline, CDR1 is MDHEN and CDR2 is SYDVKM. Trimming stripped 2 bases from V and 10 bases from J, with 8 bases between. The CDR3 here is CASSLATGKLFF. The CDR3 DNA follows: TGTGCCAGCAGTTTAGCCACGGGAAAACTGTTTTTT.

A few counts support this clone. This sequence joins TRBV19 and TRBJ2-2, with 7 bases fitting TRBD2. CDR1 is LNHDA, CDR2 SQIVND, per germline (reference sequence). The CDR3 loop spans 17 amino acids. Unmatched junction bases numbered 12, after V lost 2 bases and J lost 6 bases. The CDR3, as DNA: TGTGCCAGTAGTATATTCGGCGGGAGTGTGTTTGCCGGGGAGCTGTTTTTT. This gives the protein CASSIFGGSVFAGELFF.

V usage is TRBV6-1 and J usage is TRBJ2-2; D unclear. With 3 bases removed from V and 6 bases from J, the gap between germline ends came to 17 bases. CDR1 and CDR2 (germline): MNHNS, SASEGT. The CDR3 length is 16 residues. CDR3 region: CASSDISEQAAGELFF. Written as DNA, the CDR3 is TGTGCCAGCAGTGATATAAGTGAGCAGGCGGCCGGGGAGCTGTTTTTT.

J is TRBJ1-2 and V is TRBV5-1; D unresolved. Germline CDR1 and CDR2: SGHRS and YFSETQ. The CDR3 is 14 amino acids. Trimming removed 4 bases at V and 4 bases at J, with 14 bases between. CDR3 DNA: TGCGCCAGCAGCGAGATCCGGTCTACCTATGGCTACACCTTC. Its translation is CASSEIRSTYGYTF.